Following are 7 T cell receptor beta chains from one sample sequenced in a study of T-cell reconstitution after alpha-beta-depleted transplantation in children. Unique molecular identifiers were incorporated into the prepared TCRbeta library. TCRdb recomputed calls from the PCR reads with MiXCR, one row per CDR3 protein. The sample carries hundreds of thousands of distinct CDR3 sequences, 15% to 20% recorded once. The specimen was PBMCs, mostly from graft donor cells, collected 360 days after TCRalphabeta/CD19-depleted stem cell transplant. Receptors were obtained from a boy younger than two who had a stem cell transplant for Wiskott-Aldrich syndrome, so the T cells may come from the graft donor.

In this sample, this clonotype turned up a few times. The chain uses TRBV27 and TRBJ2-1, with 11 bases fitting TRBD2. The CDR3 has 14 amino acids. Trimming cost V 7 bases and J 10 bases; bases outside gene matches: 9. Germline-derived CDR1 and CDR2 are MNHEY and SMNVEV (reference sequence). DNA of the CDR3: TGTGCCAGCACTAACTTAGCGGGAGGGCCGGAGCAGTTCTTC. This encodes CASTNLAGGPEQFF.

This clonotype occurred a few times. The V call is TRBV4-1, the J call TRBJ1-2; 9 nucleotides agree with TRBD1. Per the germline V gene, CDR1 is MGHRA and CDR2 is YSYEKL. V was pared by 4 bases and J by 2 bases, with 5 bases of the junction left unmatched. CDR3 length: 15 residues. In DNA form, the CDR3 reads TGCGCCAGCAGCCTTACCGGGACAGGGAACTATGGCTACACCTTC. Translating it yields CASSLTGTGNYGYTF.

The chain couples TRBV20-1 to TRBJ2-3, with D perhaps matching TRBD2 (5 bases). Trimming cost V 6 bases and J 1 base, with 11 bases left between them. The length of the CDR3 is 13 residues. Germline lookup yields CDR1 DFQATT and CDR2 SNEGSKA (reference sequence). The CDR3: CSARKGGTDTQYF. DNA for the CDR3: TGCAGTGCAAGGAAGGGAGGCACAGATACGCAGTATTTT.

V is TRBV5-1 and J is TRBJ2-7; 9 bases fit TRBD1. V lost 0 bases, J lost 3 bases, and 7 bases stayed unmatched. This CDR3 is built from 16 residues. Germline CDR1 and CDR2: SGHRS and YFSETQ. The CDR3 sequence is CASSLGSQTGGYEQYF. CDR3 bases: TGCGCCAGCAGCTTGGGATCCCAGACAGGGGGCTACGAGCAGTACTTC.

This clonotype came up a few times. The V and J genes are TRBV29-1 and TRBJ2-1; unclear D gene. The CDR3 loop spans 13 amino acids. The germline V and J ends were trimmed by 3 bases and 0 bases, with 6 bases remaining between them. The germline V gene has CDR1 SQVTM and CDR2 ANQGSEA. The DNA of the CDR3 is TGCAGCGTTGAGGCGGCCTCCTACAATGAGCAGTTCTTC. Its protein product is CSVEAASYNEQFF.

This clonotype was counted once. The chain recombines TRBV10-3 with TRBJ2-3; tentative D call: TRBD2 (6 bases). The CDR3 is made up of 16 amino acids. Trimming left V 5 bases short and J 0 bases short, with 15 bases between. CDR1 ENHRY and CDR2 SYGVKD come from the germline V gene. The CDR3: CAISPGDPLSTDTQYF. As DNA, the CDR3 is TGTGCCATCAGTCCGGGGGACCCCCTTAGCACAGATACGCAGTATTTT.

The chain recombines TRBV12-3 or TRBV12-4 with TRBJ2-7; D possibly corresponds to TRBD2 (6 bases). V dropped 5 bases and J dropped 3 bases, with 23 bases sitting between them. The CDR3 loop spans 17 amino acids. The CDR3 coding sequence is TGTGCCAGCAGTATGGGACTTAGCCGGTGGAAAAGCTACGAGCAGTACTTC. This encodes CASSMGLSRWKSYEQYF.